This T cell receptor (beta chain) is from a study of shared clonotypes between healthy human individuals. Study-wide results and caveats: Larger estimated richness was generally seen in naive subsets than in memory subsets.

Naive CD8 populations comprised CD45RO-negative cells positively selected for CCR7, excluding terminally differentiated effector memory CD45RA+ cells. Recent acute infections and vaccinations were absent in the healthy HIV-negative adult donors. It was across several immunoSEQ plates that each subset's genomic DNA was evenly split. Only in-frame clones appear in the TCRdb table, and some are missing; sequencing was by immunoSEQ multiplex PCR. The data contain more than 500,000 clones, 85% to 95% of them singletons. Of note for this clone: What it recognizes is unknown.

This sequence originates from a woman aged 25 to 39 in good health. Sample: naive CD8+ T cells sorted from blood.

The CDR3 DNA follows: TGTGCCAGCAGCGTAGGGGACCTCGGCTATGAGCAGTTCTTC. Translation: CASSVGDLGYEQFF. This chain uses TRBV9 with TRBJ2-1; D is tentatively TRBD1 or TRBD2 (5 bases each). Germline CDR1 reads SGDLS; CDR2 reads YYNGEE. Trimming took 0 bases from V and 8 from J, leaving 12 bases between them. The CDR3 totals 14 residues.